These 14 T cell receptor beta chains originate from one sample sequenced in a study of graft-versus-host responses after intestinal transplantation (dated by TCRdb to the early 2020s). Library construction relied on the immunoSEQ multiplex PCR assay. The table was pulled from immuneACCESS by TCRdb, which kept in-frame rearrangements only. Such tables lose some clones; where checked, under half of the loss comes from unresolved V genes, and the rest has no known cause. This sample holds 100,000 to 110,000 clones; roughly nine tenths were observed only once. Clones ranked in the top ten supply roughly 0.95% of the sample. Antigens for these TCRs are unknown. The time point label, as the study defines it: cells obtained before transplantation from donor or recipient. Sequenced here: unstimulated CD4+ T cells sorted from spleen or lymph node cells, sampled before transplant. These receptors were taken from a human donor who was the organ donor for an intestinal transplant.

The DNA for the CDR3 is TGTGCCAGCAGCTTAGCCCCCGGACGGAACACCGGGGAGCTGTTTTTT. This sequence encodes CASSLAPGRNTGELFF. V and J are TRBV11-2 and TRBJ2-2, with unresolved D. Per germline, CDR1 SGHAT and CDR2 FQNNGV. CDR3 length: 16 amino acids. Trimming left V 1 base short and J 1 base short, with 10 bases between.

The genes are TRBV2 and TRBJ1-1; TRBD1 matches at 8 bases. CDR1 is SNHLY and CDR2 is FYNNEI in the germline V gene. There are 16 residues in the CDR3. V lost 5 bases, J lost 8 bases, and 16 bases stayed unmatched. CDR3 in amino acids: CASSLNPARTGREAFF. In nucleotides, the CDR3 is TGTGCCAGCAGTCTAAACCCGGCGCGGACAGGGAGAGAAGCTTTCTTT.

CDR3 in amino acids: CASSFHRSRYEQYF. DNA of the CDR3: TGTGCCAGCAGCTTTCACAGGAGTCGGTACGAGCAGTACTTC. The chain links TRBV11-2 to TRBJ2-7, with D possibly matching TRBD1 (5 bases). Between the trimmed V and J ends, which lost 3 bases and 4 bases, there was a span of 13 bases. This CDR3 spans 14 amino acids. Germline V gene sequence: CDR1 SGHAT, CDR2 FQNNGV.

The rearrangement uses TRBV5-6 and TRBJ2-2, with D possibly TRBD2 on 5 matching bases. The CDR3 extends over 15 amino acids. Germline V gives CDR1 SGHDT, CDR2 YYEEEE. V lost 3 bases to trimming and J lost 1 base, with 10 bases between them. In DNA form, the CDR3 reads TGTGCCAGCAGCTGGGCCGGACTGAACACCGGGGAGCTGTTTTTT. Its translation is CASSWAGLNTGELFF.

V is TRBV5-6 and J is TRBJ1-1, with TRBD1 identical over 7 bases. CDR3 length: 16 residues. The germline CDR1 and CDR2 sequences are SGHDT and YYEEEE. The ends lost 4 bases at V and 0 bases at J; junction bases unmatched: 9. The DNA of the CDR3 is TGTGCCAGCAGCATCCGACAGGGAATGATGAACACTGAAGCTTTCTTT. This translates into CASSIRQGMMNTEAFF. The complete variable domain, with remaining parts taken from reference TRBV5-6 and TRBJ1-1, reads DAGVTQSPTHLIKTRGQQVTLRCSPKSGHDTVSWYQQALGQGPQFIFQYYEEEERQRGNFPDRFSGHQFPNYSSELNVNALLLGDSALYLCASSIRQGMMNTEAFFGQGTRLTVV.

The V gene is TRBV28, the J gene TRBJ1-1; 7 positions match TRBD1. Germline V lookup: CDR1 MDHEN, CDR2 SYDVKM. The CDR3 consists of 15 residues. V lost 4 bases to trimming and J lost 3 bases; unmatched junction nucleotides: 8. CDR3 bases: TGTGCCAGCAGTTCCCGCGACAGGGTCTACACTGAAGCTTTCTTT. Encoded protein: CASSSRDRVYTEAFF.

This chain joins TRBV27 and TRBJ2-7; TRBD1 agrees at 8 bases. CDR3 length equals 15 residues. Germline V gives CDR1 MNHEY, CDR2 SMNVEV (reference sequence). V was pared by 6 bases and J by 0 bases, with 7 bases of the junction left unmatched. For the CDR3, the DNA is TGTGCCAGCAGGGGGCCCAGGGGGCTCTCCTACGAGCAGTACTTC. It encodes CASRGPRGLSYEQYF.

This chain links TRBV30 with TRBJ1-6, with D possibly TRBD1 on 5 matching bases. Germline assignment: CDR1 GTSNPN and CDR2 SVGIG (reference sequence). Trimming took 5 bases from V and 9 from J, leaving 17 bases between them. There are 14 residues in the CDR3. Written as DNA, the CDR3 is TGTGCCTGGGGGGCGCGGCAGGGTGGTTCACCCCTCCACTTT. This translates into CAWGARQGGSPLHF. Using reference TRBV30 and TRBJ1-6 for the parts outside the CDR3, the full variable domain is SQTIHQWPATLVQPVGSPLSLECTVEGTSNPNLYWYRQAAGRGLQLLFYSVGIGQISSEVPQNLSASRPQDRQFILSSKKLLLSDSGFYLCAWGARQGGSPLHFGNGTRLTVT.

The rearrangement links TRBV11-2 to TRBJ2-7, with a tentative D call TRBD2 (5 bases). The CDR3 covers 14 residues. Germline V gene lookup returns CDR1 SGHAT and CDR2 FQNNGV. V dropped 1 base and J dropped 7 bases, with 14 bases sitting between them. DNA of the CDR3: TGTGCCAGCAGCTTAGGGATTGGCGGGCGGGAGCAGTACTTC. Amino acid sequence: CASSLGIGGREQYF.

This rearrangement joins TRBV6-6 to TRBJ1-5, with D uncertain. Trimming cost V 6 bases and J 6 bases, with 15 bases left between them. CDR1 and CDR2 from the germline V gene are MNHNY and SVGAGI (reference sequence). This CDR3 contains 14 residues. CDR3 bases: TGTGCCAGCAGCAATGGGAGGGATAGTCAGCCCCAGCATTTT. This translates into CASSNGRDSQPQHF.

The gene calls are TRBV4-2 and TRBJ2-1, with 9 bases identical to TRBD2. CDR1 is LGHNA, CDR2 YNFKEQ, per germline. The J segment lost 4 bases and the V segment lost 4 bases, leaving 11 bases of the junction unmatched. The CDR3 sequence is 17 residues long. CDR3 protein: CASSPMGGGVRYNEQFF. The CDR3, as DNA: TGTGCCAGCAGCCCAATGGGCGGGGGGGTCCGATACAATGAGCAGTTCTTC.

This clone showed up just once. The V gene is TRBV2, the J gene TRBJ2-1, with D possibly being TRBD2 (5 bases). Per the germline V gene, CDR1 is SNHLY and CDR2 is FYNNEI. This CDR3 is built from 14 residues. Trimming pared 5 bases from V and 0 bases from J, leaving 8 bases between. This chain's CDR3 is CASSWAGSYNEQFF. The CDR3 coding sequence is TGTGCCAGCAGTTGGGCGGGCTCCTACAATGAGCAGTTCTTC.

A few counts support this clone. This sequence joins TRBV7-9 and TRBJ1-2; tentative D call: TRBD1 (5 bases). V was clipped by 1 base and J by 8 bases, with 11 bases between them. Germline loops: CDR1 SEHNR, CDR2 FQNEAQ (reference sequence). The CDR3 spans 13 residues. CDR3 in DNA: TGTGCCAGCAGCTTAGAGCAGCGGGGGGGCTACACCTTC. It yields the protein CASSLEQRGGYTF.

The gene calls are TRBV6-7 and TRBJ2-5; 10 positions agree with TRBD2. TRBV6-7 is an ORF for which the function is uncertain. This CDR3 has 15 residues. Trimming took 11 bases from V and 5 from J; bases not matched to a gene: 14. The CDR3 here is CACNEGLAGVETQYF. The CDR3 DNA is TGTGCCTGCAACGAGGGGCTAGCGGGGGTCGAGACCCAGTACTTC.